A selection of T cell receptor beta chains follows, all from one sample in a study of Graves' ophthalmopathy and Graves' hyperthyroidism. From the multiplex PCR reads, TCRdb called clonotypes with MiXCR, one entry per CDR3 protein. The sample consists of approximately 160,000 distinct CDR3 sequences, around 40% of them appearing once. Sequenced material: peripheral blood. Receptors originate from a young man with Graves' ophthalmopathy. The CDR3 runs from the conserved cysteine through the conserved F or W. A D gene is named only where the DNA matches it firmly. The size of a clone is reported for some rows only, either as once, few or many, or as a class for expanded clones.

-	TRBJ1-5	TRBV6-2/TRBV6-3	-	TGTGCCAGCAGTTACTCTCAGGCTAGCAATCAGCCCCAGCATTTT	CASSYSQASNQPQHF
many	TRBJ2-5	TRBV3-1	-	TGTGCCAGCAGCCCCCGCGTAGGGGGGAGAGGAGGAGAGACCCAGTACTTC	CASSPRVGGRGGETQYF
-	TRBJ1-6	TRBV28	TRBD1	TGTGCCAGCAGTATAACAGGGGCCTCCGGGTACTCACCCCTCCACTTT	CASSITGASGYSPLHF
many	TRBJ2-7	TRBV20-1	-	TGCAGTGCTAGACTCGACTTTTGGTCCTACGAGCAGTACTTC	CSARLDFWSYEQYF
-	TRBJ1-6	TRBV27	-	TGTGCCAGCAGTTTATCGGGCAGGGTGAATTCACCCCTCCACTTT	CASSLSGRVNSPLHF
-	TRBJ1-1	TRBV11-1	-	TGTGCCAGCAGCCAACCCGCCCGGGGCTACACTGAAGCTTTCTTT	CASSQPARGYTEAFF
many	TRBJ2-7	TRBV6-1	-	TGTGCCAGCAGTGCAGGCACCTACGAGCAGTACTTC	CASSAGTYEQYF
-	TRBJ2-7	TRBV6-2/TRBV6-3	-	TGTGCCAGCAATCCCAGGGCGTTGAGCTCCTACGAGCAGTACTTC	CASNPRALSSYEQYF
-	TRBJ2-7	TRBV6-1	TRBD1	TGTGCCAGCAGTGAAAGGGGGCTGCCGTACTACGAGCAGTACTTC	CASSERGLPYYEQYF
many	TRBJ1-5	TRBV20-1	-	TGCAGTGCTAGGGAGGGCGGCGCCAGCAATCAGCCCCAGCATTTT	CSAREGGASNQPQHF
many	TRBJ2-4	TRBV28	-	TGTGCCAGCAGTCCTTTCGAGGGACTAGCCAAAAACATTCAGTACTTC	CASSPFEGLAKNIQYF
many	TRBJ2-7	TRBV30	TRBD1	TGTGCCTTGGGTCTGCTCCCGGGACAGGGGTCCGAGCAGTACTTC	CALGLLPGQGSEQYF
many	TRBJ1-2	TRBV19	-	TGTGCCAGTAATTATCGGGGTACCAACTATGGCTACACCTTC	CASNYRGTNYGYTF
-	TRBJ1-1	TRBV6-2/TRBV6-3	-	TGTGCCAGCAGTTACAGAAGGGGAGGAGGCTCTGAAGCTTTCTTT	CASSYRRGGGSEAFF
-	TRBJ1-5	TRBV19	-	TGTGCCAGTAGCCTCGGGCAGCCACAGCCCCAGCATTTT	CASSLGQPQPQHF
-	TRBJ2-2	TRBV6-2/TRBV6-3	-	TGTGCCAGCATATTAATCAAACCGGGGGCATTGAACACCGGGGAGCTGTTTTTT	CASILIKPGALNTGELFF
-	TRBJ2-5	TRBV6-5	-	TGTGCCAGCAGTTACGCCCCGGTGGAGACCCAGTACTTC	CASSYAPVETQYF
many	TRBJ1-1	TRBV29-1	-	TGCAGCGCCTTGGGGGACACTGAAGCTTTCTTT	CSALGDTEAFF
many	TRBJ1-1	TRBV10-3	-	TGTGCCATCAGTGATGGGGGGGCGCTGAACACTGAAGCTTTCTTT	CAISDGGALNTEAFF
-	TRBJ2-5	TRBV24-1	TRBD1	TGTGCCACCAGAGATGGACAGGGCCAAGAGACCCAGTACTTC	CATRDGQGQETQYF
many	TRBJ2-7	TRBV7-2	-	TGTGCCAGCAGCTTGGACCCCTACGAGCAGTACTTC	CASSLDPYEQYF
many	TRBJ1-1	TRBV12-3/TRBV12-4	-	TGTGCCAGCAGTTTGACAACCCCCATGAACACTGAAGCTTTCTTT	CASSLTTPMNTEAFF
-	TRBJ1-2	TRBV15	-	TGTGCCACCAGCAGGGGGGACACGGCTAACTATGGCTACACCTTC	CATSRGDTANYGYTF
many	TRBJ2-7	TRBV12-3/TRBV12-4	TRBD1	TGTGCCAGCAGTCATGGACAGGGGAGGCACGAGCAGTACTTC	CASSHGQGRHEQYF
many	TRBJ1-2	TRBV19	-	TGTGCCAGTAATCCTTTGGGAGGAGGGAGCTATGGCTACACCTTC	CASNPLGGGSYGYTF
many	TRBJ2-7	TRBV7-2	-	TGTGCCAGCAGCTTAGCCTCTTGGACTACCTACGAGCAGTACTTC	CASSLASWTTYEQYF
-	TRBJ2-6	TRBV7-3	TRBD1	TGTGCCAGCAGCTTAATTGACGGGACAGACTATCTGTCTGGGGCCAACGTCCTGACTTTC	CASSLIDGTDYLSGANVLTF
many	TRBJ2-7	TRBV3-1	TRBD2	TGTGCCAGCAGCCAAGATCCGGGGGGAGGAATCGTCGACGAGCAGTACTTC	CASSQDPGGGIVDEQYF
-	TRBJ2-5	TRBV6-5	TRBD2	TGTGCCAGCAGTTCCGGGACTAGCGGGAGTTGGGCGGAGACCCAGTACTTC	CASSSGTSGSWAETQYF
many	TRBJ2-7	TRBV28	TRBD1	TGTGCCAGCACCCACGGGACAGGGACTTCCTACGAGCAGTACTTC	CASTHGTGTSYEQYF
many	TRBJ2-5	TRBV28	-	TGTGCCAGCAGTTTAGTAGAGACCCAGTACTTC	CASSLVETQYF
once	TRBJ1-5	TRBV28	-	TGTGCCAGCAGTTTGCGCGGTGGGAGGGCCAATCAGCCCCAGCATTTT	CASSLRGGRANQPQHF
-	TRBJ1-5	TRBV12-3/TRBV12-4	-	TGTGCCAGCAGTTTATGGGGGCACAATCAGCCCCAGCATTTT	CASSLWGHNQPQHF
-	TRBJ1-1	TRBV12-3/TRBV12-4	-	TGTGCCAGCAGCTCGGGACCCTCATCTGAAGCTTTCTTT	CASSSGPSSEAFF
-	TRBJ1-5	TRBV30	TRBD1	TGTGCCTGGAGTGGAACAGGGGGGGTGCCGAATCAGCCCCAGCATTTT	CAWSGTGGVPNQPQHF
-	TRBJ2-7	TRBV11-2	TRBD2	TGTGCCAGCAGCTTCTCCGCTAGCGGGAGTGGTTACGAGCAGTACTTC	CASSFSASGSGYEQYF
many	TRBJ2-5	TRBV12-3/TRBV12-4	-	TGTGCCAGCAGTTTCGGACAGGGGAGGGCGGGAGGTATGGAGACCCAGTACTTC	CASSFGQGRAGGMETQYF
many	TRBJ1-1	TRBV18	-	TGTGCCAGCTCACCACGGTCAGGGGAGGGAACTGAAGCTTTCTTT	CASSPRSGEGTEAFF
many	TRBJ1-2	TRBV20-1	-	TGCAGTGCTAGAAAGGCCGATAGCCCCCAGGGCTACACCTTC	CSARKADSPQGYTF
-	TRBJ2-7	TRBV14	-	TGTGCCAGCAGCCAAGCCCGGATGGAGCAGTACTTC	CASSQARMEQYF
many	TRBJ1-2	TRBV10-3	TRBD1	TGTGCCATCACTCCGGGACAGGGATCTGGCTACACCTTC	CAITPGQGSGYTF
many	TRBJ2-5	TRBV29-1	TRBD2	TGCAGCGTTGTGCCTAGCGGGAGGAAAGAGACCCAGTACTTC	CSVVPSGRKETQYF
-	TRBJ1-6	TRBV6-8	-	TGTGCCAGCAGTTACTCGAAACCCCAGGGACGGGGGAATAATTCACCCCTCCACTTT	CASSYSKPQGRGNNSPLHF
many	TRBJ2-7	TRBV28	TRBD2	TGTGCCAGCGGCTCCAGGACTAGCGGGAGGTTCGAGCAGTACTTC	CASGSRTSGRFEQYF
once	TRBJ1-2	TRBV12-3/TRBV12-4	-	TGTGCCAGCAGTTGGCGGAGGGGAAACTATGGCTACACCTTC	CASSWRRGNYGYTF
-	TRBJ2-2	TRBV25-1	-	TGTGCCAGCAGTGCTTATGTCCCGCCCGGGTTACACACCGGGGAGCTGTTTTTT	CASSAYVPPGLHTGELFF
many	TRBJ2-7	TRBV12-5	-	TGTGCTAGTTTGGAGGACCCGGGAGAGCAGTACTTC	CASLEDPGEQYF
many	TRBJ1-5	TRBV6-4	TRBD1	TGTGCCAGCAGAAATCCGGGACAGGGTGGTTTCAGTCAGCCCCAGCATTTT	CASRNPGQGGFSQPQHF
few	TRBJ2-7	TRBV12-3/TRBV12-4	-	TGTGCCAGCAGTCGAGGACCGCCCGAGCAGTACTTC	CASSRGPPEQYF
many	TRBJ2-7	TRBV19	-	TGTGCCAGTAGTATGGGGTACCGGGACTACGAGCAGTACTTC	CASSMGYRDYEQYF
-	TRBJ2-2	TRBV12-3/TRBV12-4	-	TGTGCCAGCAGCCCCCTTCCGTGGTCCGGGGAGCTGTTTTTT	CASSPLPWSGELFF
many	TRBJ2-7	TRBV24-1	-	TGTGCCACTCCGGGACGGGTCTCCTACGAGCAGTACTTC	CATPGRVSYEQYF
many	TRBJ1-2	TRBV28	-	TGTGCCAGCAGTTTTGGCAGGGAGTCTAACTATGGCTACACCTTC	CASSFGRESNYGYTF
-	TRBJ1-1	TRBV27	TRBD1	TGTGCCAGCATGGACAGGGAGAACACTGAAGCTTTCTTT	CASMDRENTEAFF
-	TRBJ2-5	TRBV19	TRBD2	TGTGCCAGTAGTTCTAAGCTCGGGAGGGGATCTCAAGAGACCCAGTACTTC	CASSSKLGRGSQETQYF
-	TRBJ1-2	TRBV12-3/TRBV12-4	TRBD1	TGTGCCAGCAGAATAACAGGGGTCTTTGGCTACACCTTC	CASRITGVFGYTF
once	TRBJ1-1	TRBV6-5	-	TGTGCCAGCAGTTACCCGACAGCGATCACTGAAGCTTTCTTT	CASSYPTAITEAFF